A selection of T cell receptor beta chains follows, all from one sample in a study of OX40 agonist ivuxolimab in advanced cancers. Generated by immunoSEQ multiplex PCR, the TCRdb table keeps only in-frame clones and is missing some. The repertoire holds 45,000 to 60,000 clones, with less than 90% as singletons. This sample comprised CD4+ or CD8+ T cells sorted from blood, obtained in a trial of the OX40 agonist ivuxolimab. These receptor sequences come from an adult with an advanced solid tumor such as melanoma, head and neck, liver or kidney cancer. The conserved cysteine and the conserved F or W are not part of the CDR3 here. The D gene is left open where the match is weak. A row's size may be missing; if present it is once, few, many or a size class.

d_call clone_size v_call cdr3_aa
NA NA TRBV11-2 ASSLLLSSEFSDTQY
NA NA TRBV6-5 ASSLVPPLH
NA NA TRBV2 ASSEMGSKDTEAF
NA NA TRBV4-1 ASSQGDGKYNEQF
TRBD1 NA TRBV27 ASSRPPGTGSEKLF
NA NA TRBV19 ASSPPQVNEQF
NA few TRBV7-9 ASSLVTFGKSLEQY
TRBD2 once TRBV4-2 ASSQDLAQRGVLRYNEQF
TRBD1 NA TRBV5-1 ASSPRTGLSRGAF
NA NA TRBV11-2 ASSLVLDTQY
NA NA TRBV5-1 ASILAPPDTEAF
TRBD2 NA TRBV30 AWSPGLAGLQETQY
TRBD1 NA TRBV9 ASSVSVGTGAEKLF
TRBD1 NA TRBV2 ASSGQGYDGYT
TRBD1 NA TRBV6-5 ASSYQGQGRETQY
TRBD1 NA TRBV6-4 ASSIDRENTEAF
TRBD2 NA TRBV19 ASSTEGAGGREQY
NA NA TRBV5-8 ASSWGNEQF
TRBD1 NA TRBV5-1 ASSPGTGGTGELF
NA NA TRBV7-9 ASSFSGLEDTQY
NA NA TRBV5-1 ASSLEGSIYGYT
TRBD2 NA TRBV30 AWSKTGGLSTDTQY
TRBD1 once TRBV13 ASSLRVNRGSETQY
TRBD1 NA TRBV27 ASRGQGPYYGYT
TRBD1 NA TRBV25-1 ASSVGQGTTNEKLF
NA NA TRBV19 ASIDPRTGPYGYT
NA NA TRBV5-1 ASSLGLQSTATQETQY
NA NA TRBV6-6 ASSYSKNPGGTIY
NA NA TRBV30 AWMGSTWLETF
NA NA TRBV18 ASSPPRGDFYGYT
NA NA TRBV5-1 ASSLWRGNTEAF
NA NA TRBV5-8 ASSSTTAWGEQY
NA NA TRBV7-2 ASSLGFGRGKDSPLH
TRBD1 NA TRBV10-3 AIKGQGPYEQY
NA few TRBV7-9 ASSLGLGTSDYGYT
TRBD2 NA TRBV5-1 ASSLEIAGGYNEQF
NA NA TRBV19 ASSIRGGQRLGRSSYNEQF
NA NA TRBV2 ASSEAGGFPYIGYGYT
TRBD1 few TRBV5-1 ASARQGGNTEAF
NA NA TRBV7-2 ASSLETAAVEQY
TRBD1 once TRBV5-1 ASSLSGTGGGYT
NA NA TRBV2 ASTPAVNEQF
NA NA TRBV6-6 ASSPTGYGYT
NA NA TRBV2 ASSVLLYTEAF
NA NA TRBV5-1 ASSLTTYGYT
NA NA TRBV4-1 ASSQGVIREGSSYEQY
TRBD1 once TRBV10-2 ASSSDRLVEQY
NA NA TRBV29-1 SAEAGTTNTGELF
TRBD1 few TRBV19 ASSMRGQDLYNEQF
TRBD2 NA TRBV28 ASRGTSASYEQY
NA NA TRBV5-1 ASSLRSQGETQY
TRBD1 NA TRBV9 ASSVRDRGRDSPLH
TRBD1 NA TRBV10-2 ASTPTGGIDQPQH
NA NA TRBV30 AWSVSGGYTIY